The clone carrying this T cell receptor (beta chain) was counted only a few times. The antigen remains unidentified. The sample is drawn from a study of CD8+ T cells in alopecia areata. As for the study in general: Each of the treated patients was given oral tofacitinib, 5 to 10 mg twice daily, for moderate-to-severe alopecia areata. Whole-study results and caveats: Normal skin contains resident alphabeta T cells, and these are also sequenced in scalp samples. Lesional scalp exceeded normal scalp in clonality, especially in alopecia totalis/universalis.

The investigators collected lesional scalp punch biopsies and peripheral blood from alopecia areata patients. Trimming stripped 4 bases from V and 1 base from J, with 18 bases between. Germline lookup yields CDR1 LGHNT and CDR2 FRNRAP. CDR3 length equals 17 residues. Reverse transcription of extracted RNA yielded cDNA, which provided the sequencing template. Assay: immunoSEQ multiplex PCR; the TCRdb copy retains only in-frame clones and omits some. The sample has 150,000 to 200,000 clones, about 66% seen once. This clonotype originated in a human donor with alopecia areata. The source material was CD8+ T cells sorted from blood, sampled at week 0. The J gene is TRBJ2-3, the V gene TRBV12-5; D might be TRBD1 (5 bases). CDR3 loop: CASGSLRAAFGTDTQYF. Written as DNA, the CDR3 is TGTGCTAGTGGTTCACTCAGGGCGGCCTTCGGCACAGATACGCAGTATTTT.